This passage covers 2 T cell receptor beta chains from one sample sequenced in a study of T cell responses to AZD1222 COVID-19 vaccine. Sequenced by immunoSEQ multiplex PCR; TCRdb stores in-frame clones only, minus some. The sample has about 120,000 clones; approximately 85% are singletons. The starting material was peripheral blood, obtained on day 0 of AZD1222 vaccination. These receptors all stem from an adult in good health.

V usage is TRBV5-1 and J usage is TRBJ1-1, with D unresolved. Germline CDR1 and CDR2: SGHRS and YFSETQ. The CDR3 is made up of 12 amino acids. V lost 0 bases to trimming and J lost 4 bases, with 4 bases between them. The CDR3 nucleotides read TGCGCCAGCAGCTTGGGAACCACTGAAGCTTTCTTT. This codes for CASSLGTTEAFF.

This chain links TRBV5-4 with TRBJ2-2; D is unclear. Per germline, CDR1 SGHNT and CDR2 YYREEE (reference sequence). This CDR3 has 15 amino acids. V lost 0 bases and J lost 7, with 13 bases in between. Written as DNA, the CDR3 is TGTGCCAGCAGCTTGGGTCCCCTCTCGGGCGGGGAGCTGTTTTTT. Translating gives CASSLGPLSGGELFF.